This T cell receptor beta chain was sequenced in a study of blood T cell repertoires in COVID-19. Looking at the study overall: The cDNA or gDNA used as material had been derived from T cells, B-cell-depleted T cells, or PBMCs.

The V segment lost 0 bases and the J segment 0 bases; nucleotides outside the gene matches: 4. In germline, CDR1 is SGHVS, CDR2 FQNEAQ. The CDR3 has 16 residues. Sequenced by immunoSEQ multiplex PCR; TCRdb stores in-frame clones only, minus some. This sample carries about 270,000 clones, 90% of them seen once, and the ten largest clones take over 4%. Participants spanned ages about 18 to 100 years and resided in roughly 22 US areas. Participant-given clinical history determined each cohort assignment. The sequenced sample was PBMCs or T cells enriched from blood (not recorded which). This sequence originates from a woman aged 25-40 years with acute COVID-19. The chain combines TRBV7-8 with TRBJ1-2; 7 nucleotides agree with TRBD1. CDR3 amino acids: CASSLASTGTNYGYTF. The DNA of the CDR3 is TGTGCCAGCAGCTTAGCTTCGACAGGGACTAACTATGGCTACACCTTC.